The present T cell receptor (beta chain) was sequenced within a study of T cells in Graves' hyperthyroidism and ophthalmopathy. Germline trimming cut 2 bases from V and 8 bases from J; bases unmatched to any gene: 9. The CDR3 spans 16 residues. The V gene's germline CDR1 is MNHEY and CDR2 SVGEGT. Researchers barred patients who had uncontrolled infection, other autoimmune disease, pregnancy or lactation. Clinical symptoms, serum thyroxine and TRAb, thyroid ultrasound and orbital computed tomography together formed the diagnostic basis. PBMCs were obtained from over 8.5 ml fresh peripheral blood. This clonotype has at least ten counts. TCR beta CDR3 regions were amplified from RNA. When the TCR CDR3 underwent first-round RT-PCR, the HTBI primer set was used. TCRdb redid the calling of the multiplex PCR reads with MiXCR, one entry per CDR3 protein. This sample carries 500,000 to 750,000 distinct CDR3 sequences, over 12% of them seen once, and the ten largest clones take approximately 6.4%.

Sequencing was carried out using blood. This receptor was taken from a woman under 30 with Graves' ophthalmopathy. The rearrangement links TRBV6-2 or TRBV6-3 to TRBJ2-1, with 10 bases aligning to TRBD2. CDR3 nucleotides: TGTGCCAGCAGTTACCCCGAGCGGGAGGGCCGAGATGAGCAGTTCTTC. Protein sequence: CASSYPEREGRDEQFF.